Listed here are 23 T cell receptor beta chains from one sample, sequenced in a study of T cell repertoires in cytomegalovirus infection. Antigens of these TCRs are unknown. TCRdb passed the reads through MiXCR, listing each CDR3 protein once. The sample comprises about 770,000 distinct CDR3 sequences, 25% to 30% of which are singletons, and around 12% rests with the top ten. Specimen: cultured CD8+ T cells from PBMCs, collected from culture after CMV antigen stimulation. The receptors come from a human donor in good health (CMV status not recorded). Some clones in this sample may be carry-over from other donors' samples.

This clonotype has ten or more counts. This rearrangement joins TRBV7-2 to TRBJ1-2, with 10 bases aligning to TRBD1. J was trimmed by 4 bases and V by 5 bases; bases with no gene match: 4. The CDR3 is 14 residues long. The germline CDR1 and CDR2 sequences are SGHTA and FQGNSA. CDR3 sequence: CASSPGTGAYGYTF. CDR3 in DNA: TGTGCCAGCAGCCCTGGGACAGGGGCCTATGGCTACACCTTC.

This clonotype was observed at least ten times. The germline gene is not matched at one end of the junction; a read error may be the cause. V usage is TRBV4-1 and J usage is TRBJ2-1, with D maybe TRBD2 (7 bases). The CDR3 consists of 13 residues. In germline, CDR1 is MGHRA, CDR2 YSYEKL. In nucleotides, the CDR3 is TGCGCCAGCAGCCAAGATCTGGCGGGGGCCCTTATCTTC. Residues: CASSQDLAGALIF.

The chain links TRBV6-6 to TRBJ2-5; D may be TRBD1 (5 bases). Germline-derived CDR1 and CDR2 are MNHNY and SVGAGI (reference sequence). CDR3 length: 16 residues. V gave up 0 bases and J gave up 4 bases, with 15 bases separating them. CDR3 DNA: TGTGCCAGCAGTTACTCGGAAAGGGGCCCCGGAGAGACCCAGTACTTC. Amino acid sequence: CASSYSERGPGETQYF.

The chain carries TRBV29-1 and TRBJ2-7; D possibly corresponds to TRBD2 (5 bases). The germline V gene encodes CDR1 SQVTM and CDR2 ANQGSEA. V was pared by 2 bases and J by 2 bases, with 10 bases between. CDR3 length: 13 amino acids. The CDR3 protein is CSVELGDTYEQYF. As DNA, the CDR3 is TGCAGCGTTGAACTGGGAGATACCTACGAGCAGTACTTC.

The chain employs TRBV27 and TRBJ2-2; D tentatively reads TRBD1 or TRBD2 (5 bases each). The ends were cut back, 10 bases at V and 0 bases at J, with 9 bases in the middle. The germline V gene has CDR1 MNHEY and CDR2 SMNVEV (reference sequence). The CDR3 sequence is 13 residues long. CDR3 loop: CATGPPNTGELFF. Here the CDR3 DNA reads TGTGCCACGGGACCACCGAACACCGGGGAGCTGTTTTTT.

This chain connects TRBV7-6 to TRBJ1-1; tentative D call: TRBD1 (5 bases). V lost 6 bases and J lost 7, with 15 bases in between. Germline-derived CDR1 and CDR2 are SGHVS and FNYEAQ. This CDR3 has 13 amino acids. The CDR3 reads CASSPQGPIEAFF. CDR3 DNA: TGTGCCAGCAGTCCCCAGGGTCCTATTGAAGCTTTCTTT. The whole variable domain, filled in from reference TRBV7-6 and TRBJ1-1, reads GAGVSQSPRYKVTKRGQDVALRCDPISGHVSLYWYRQALGQGPEFLTYFNYEAQQDKSGLPNDRFSAERPEGSISTLTIQRTEQRDSAMYRCASSPQGPIEAFFGQGTRLTVV.

This clonotype showed up just a few times. This rearrangement joins TRBV7-3 to TRBJ1-1; 9 bases line up with TRBD1. Trimming took 1 base from V and 5 from J; bases not matched to a gene: 5. The CDR3 totals 15 residues. Germline V gene data show CDR1 as SGHTA and CDR2 as FQGTGA. The CDR3 loop reads CASSLMGQGRTEAFF. The CDR3 region has the DNA TGTGCCAGCAGCTTAATGGGACAGGGAAGGACTGAAGCTTTCTTT.

This clonotype came up a few times. This chain connects TRBV27 to TRBJ2-2; tentatively, D is TRBD2 (5 bases). Between the trimmed V and J ends, which lost 7 bases and 6 bases, there was a span of 15 bases. This CDR3 contains 14 residues. Germline V gene sequence: CDR1 MNHEY, CDR2 SMNVEV (reference sequence). The CDR3: CASTPTGYPGELFF. The CDR3 nucleotides are TGTGCCAGCACCCCCACGGGATATCCCGGGGAGCTGTTTTTT.

This clonotype was detected only a few times. The gene calls are TRBV29-1 and TRBJ2-5; D is uncertain. Germline CDR1 is SQVTM and CDR2 is ANQGSEA. The CDR3 is 13 residues long. V was pared by 6 bases and J by 6 bases, with 17 bases between. CDR3 nucleotides: TGCAGCGTATCGGGCGGCAGGCACAAGACCCAGTACTTC. It translates to CSVSGGRHKTQYF.

V gene TRBV12-3 or TRBV12-4 combines with J gene TRBJ1-4; D gene uncertain. The ends were cut back, 5 bases at V and 5 bases at J, with 18 bases in the middle. The CDR3 extends over 16 amino acids. CDR3 sequence reads: CASSPHRAGHNEKLFF. The CDR3 DNA is TGTGCCAGCAGTCCCCACCGAGCCGGGCACAATGAAAAACTGTTTTTT.

In its sample, this clonotype was seen a few times. This chain uses TRBV20-1 with TRBJ2-7; D possibly matches TRBD1 or TRBD2 (6 bases each). V shed 1 base and J shed 0 bases, with 16 bases lying between them. The CDR3 runs to 16 residues. CDR1 is DFQATT and CDR2 is SNEGSKA in the germline V gene (reference sequence). CDR3 in amino acids: CSARARAGGNSYEQYF. CDR3 coding DNA: TGCAGTGCTAGAGCAAGGGCCGGGGGCAACTCCTACGAGCAGTACTTC.

The chain is built from TRBV10-2 and TRBJ1-3, with unresolved D. The germline V and J ends were trimmed by 0 bases and 0 bases, with 6 bases remaining between them. The CDR3 is made up of 15 amino acids. Germline V gives CDR1 WSHSY, CDR2 SAAADI. The CDR3 DNA follows: TGCGCCAGCAGTGAGTCGCTGGGCTCTGGAAACACCATATATTTT. It is translated as CASSESLGSGNTIYF.

This clonotype is a singleton in its sample. This chain connects TRBV19 to TRBJ2-7; tentative D call: TRBD1 (5 bases). The length of the CDR3 is 14 residues. Germline V gene lookup returns CDR1 LNHDA and CDR2 SQIVND (reference sequence). The V and J ends lost 5 bases and 1 base respectively, with 12 bases between them. The CDR3 protein is CASSDSSLSYEQYF. CDR3 DNA: TGTGCCAGTAGTGACAGCTCATTGTCCTACGAGCAGTACTTC. The full variable domain, with the rest looked up from reference TRBV19 and TRBJ2-7, is DGGITQSPKYLFRKEGQNVTLSCEQNLNHDAMYWYRQDPGQGLRLIYYSQIVNDFQKGDIAEGYSVSREKKESFPLTVTSAQKNPTAFYLCASSDSSLSYEQYFGPGTRLTVT.

The chain couples TRBV7-6 to TRBJ2-1; 8 bases are shared with TRBD2. Germline CDR1 SGHVS, CDR2 FNYEAQ. The CDR3 extends over 15 amino acids. The junction had 7 bases not matched to a gene; V was cut back by 1 base and J by 8 bases. The CDR3 nucleotides read TGTGCCAGCAGCTTAGTGACGGGGGGGGCTGATGAGCAGTTCTTC. Protein product: CASSLVTGGADEQFF.

The chain has TRBV19 and TRBJ1-6; 8 nucleotides agree with TRBD1. CDR3 length: 19 amino acids. CDR1 LNHDA and CDR2 SQIVND come from the germline V gene (reference sequence). After removal of 4 bases from V and 0 bases from J, the junction contained 11 bases not matched to a gene. CDR3 nucleotides: TGTGCCAGTAGTAAAGCCCGGGACAGGTTTAGCTCCTATAATTCACCCCTCCACTTT. Its protein is CASSKARDRFSSYNSPLHF.

The chain links TRBV7-2 to TRBJ2-5; the match to TRBD2 covers 9 bases. Trimming cost V 3 bases and J 6 bases; bases outside gene matches: 11. Germline lookup yields CDR1 SGHTA and CDR2 FQGNSA. The CDR3 runs 16 residues. The CDR3 nucleotides are TGTGCCAGCAGCTTCGGGCACCTAGCGGGGAAAAAGACCCAGTACTTC. It yields the protein CASSFGHLAGKKTQYF.

The V gene is TRBV7-6, the J gene TRBJ1-2, with no clear D. Germline assignment: CDR1 SGHVS and CDR2 FNYEAQ. V was cut by 6 bases and J by 10 bases, with 18 bases left in between. The CDR3 covers 13 residues. CDR3 sequence: CASSEGLPTFYTF. CDR3 nucleotide sequence: TGTGCCAGCAGTGAAGGGCTACCGACCTTCTACACCTTC.

Points on this clonotype: A clone one base away is much larger, so this may be a read error. This chain links TRBV7-2 with TRBJ1-2; TRBD1 matches at 7 bases. Germline V gene sequence: CDR1 SGHTA, CDR2 FQGNSA. This CDR3 comprises 18 residues. The CDR3, as DNA: TGTGCCAGCTTCCTCCCTCTCGAGGGGGCGATTCGGAGCTATGACTACACCTTC. Translation: CASFLPLEGAIRSYDYTF.

The rearrangement uses TRBV2 and TRBJ2-2; 10 nucleotides match TRBD1. J gave up 7 bases and V 5 bases, and 13 bases lay outside the gene matches. Germline assignment: CDR1 SNHLY and CDR2 FYNNEI. The length of the CDR3 is 17 residues. The CDR3 sequence: CASSRRDRGQHGGELFF. The CDR3 DNA sequence: TGTGCCAGCAGTCGCCGGGACAGGGGTCAACATGGCGGGGAGCTGTTTTTT.

This clonotype was counted only a few times. The chain combines TRBV4-1 with TRBJ2-1; TRBD2 matches at 7 bases. Losses at the gene ends were 1 base for V and 4 bases for J; bases not matched to a gene: 13. This CDR3 is 18 amino acids long. Germline CDR1 reads MGHRA; CDR2 reads YSYEKL. This chain's CDR3 is CASSQGGLIAGPYNEQFF. Written as DNA, the CDR3 is TGCGCCAGCAGCCAAGGGGGCCTTATAGCGGGTCCTTACAATGAGCAGTTCTTC.

J is TRBJ2-7 and V is TRBV7-2, with 7 bases fitting TRBD1. CDR3 length equals 14 residues. CDR1 SGHTA and CDR2 FQGNSA come from the germline V gene. V shed 5 bases and J 3 bases; nucleotides not matched to a gene: 7. As DNA, the CDR3 is TGTGCCAGCAGCAGGGGGCCTGCGAACTACGAGCAGTACTTC. Amino acid sequence: CASSRGPANYEQYF.

In this sample, this clonotype turned up once. An end of the junction does not agree with germline; a read error may underlie this. The chain combines TRBV14 with TRBJ2-1; D gene uncertain. Germline values: CDR1 SGHDN, CDR2 FVKESK. The CDR3 runs to 16 residues. The CDR3 DNA sequence: TGTGCCAGCAGCCACAAGACCCAGCCCCTATACAATGGGCAGTTCTTC. Translation: CASSHKTQPLYNGQFF.

This chain joins TRBV6-2 or TRBV6-3 and TRBJ2-2, with D unresolved. This CDR3 comprises 12 residues. The germline V gene has CDR1 MNHEY and CDR2 SVGEGT. This CDR3 is CGVAGYTGELFF. Here the CDR3 DNA reads TGTGGCGTGGCAGGCTACACCGGGGAGCTGTTTTTT.